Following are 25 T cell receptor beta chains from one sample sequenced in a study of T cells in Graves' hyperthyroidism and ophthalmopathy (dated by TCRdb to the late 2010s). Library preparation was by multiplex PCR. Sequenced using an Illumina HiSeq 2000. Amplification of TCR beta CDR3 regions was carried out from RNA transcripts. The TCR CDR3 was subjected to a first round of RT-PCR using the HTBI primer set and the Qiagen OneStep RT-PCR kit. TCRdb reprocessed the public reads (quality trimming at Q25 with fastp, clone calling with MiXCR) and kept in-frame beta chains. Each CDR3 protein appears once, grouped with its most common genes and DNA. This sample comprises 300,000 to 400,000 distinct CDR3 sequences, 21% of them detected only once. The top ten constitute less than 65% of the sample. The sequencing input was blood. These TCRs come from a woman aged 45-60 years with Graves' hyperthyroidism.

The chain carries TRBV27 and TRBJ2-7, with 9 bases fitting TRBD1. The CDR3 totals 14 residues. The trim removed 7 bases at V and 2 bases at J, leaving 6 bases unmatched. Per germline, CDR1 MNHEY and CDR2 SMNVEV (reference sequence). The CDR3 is CASTPDRGPYEQYF. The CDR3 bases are TGTGCCAGCACCCCGGACAGGGGCCCCTACGAGCAGTACTTC.

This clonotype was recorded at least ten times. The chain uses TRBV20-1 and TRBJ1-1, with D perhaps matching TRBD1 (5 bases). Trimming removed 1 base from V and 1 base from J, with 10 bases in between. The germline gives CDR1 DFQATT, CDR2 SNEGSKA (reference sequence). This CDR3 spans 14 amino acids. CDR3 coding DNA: TGCAGTGCTAGAGCTGGGCAGGGGAACACTGAAGCTTTCTTT. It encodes CSARAGQGNTEAFF.

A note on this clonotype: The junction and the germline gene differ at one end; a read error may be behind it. The CDR3 protein is CSARDLRASTDTQYF. The CDR3 nucleotides read TGTAGTGCTAGAGATCTAAGGGCCAGCACAGATACGCAGTATTTT. The V and J genes are TRBV20-1 and TRBJ2-3, with unresolved D. CDR3 length: 15 residues. The germline CDR1 and CDR2 sequences are DFQATT and SNEGSKA (reference sequence).

The CDR3 sequence: CASSEEARGGTEAFF. The DNA for the CDR3 is TGTGCCAGCAGTGAAGAGGCCAGGGGAGGCACTGAAGCTTTCTTT. The genes are TRBV7-9 and TRBJ1-1; perhaps TRBD1 as D (6 bases). With 6 bases removed from V and 4 bases from J, the gap between germline ends came to 18 bases. The length of the CDR3 is 15 residues. Germline-derived CDR1 and CDR2 are SEHNR and FQNEAQ (reference sequence).

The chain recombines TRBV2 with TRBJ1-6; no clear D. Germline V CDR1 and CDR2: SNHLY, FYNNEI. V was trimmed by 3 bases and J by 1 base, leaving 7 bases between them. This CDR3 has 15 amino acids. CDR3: CASSERGSYNSPLHF. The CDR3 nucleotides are TGTGCCAGCAGTGAGCGGGGTTCCTATAATTCACCCCTCCACTTT.

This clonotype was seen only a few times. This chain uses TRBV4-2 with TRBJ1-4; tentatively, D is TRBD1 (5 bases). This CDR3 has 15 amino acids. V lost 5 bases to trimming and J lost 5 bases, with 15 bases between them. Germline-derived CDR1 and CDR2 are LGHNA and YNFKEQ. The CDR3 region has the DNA TGTGCCAGCAGCTTGGCAGGGTGGGGAAATGAAAAACTGTTTTTT. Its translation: CASSLAGWGNEKLFF.

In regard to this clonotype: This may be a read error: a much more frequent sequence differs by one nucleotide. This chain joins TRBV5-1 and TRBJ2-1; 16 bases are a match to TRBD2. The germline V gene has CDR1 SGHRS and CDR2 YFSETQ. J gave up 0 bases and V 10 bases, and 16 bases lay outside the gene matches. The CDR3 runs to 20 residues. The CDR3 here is CAGTRPGLAGGPSSYNEQFF. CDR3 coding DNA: TGCGCCGGCACGCGGCCGGGACTAGCGGGAGGGCCGAGCTCCTACAATGAGCAGTTCTTC. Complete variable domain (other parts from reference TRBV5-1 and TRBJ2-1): KAGVTQTPRYLIKTRGQQVTLSCSPISGHRSVSWYQQTPGQGLQFLFEYFSETQRNKGNFPGRFSGRQFSNSRSEMNVSTLELGDSALYLCAGTRPGLAGGPSSYNEQFFGPGTRLTVL.

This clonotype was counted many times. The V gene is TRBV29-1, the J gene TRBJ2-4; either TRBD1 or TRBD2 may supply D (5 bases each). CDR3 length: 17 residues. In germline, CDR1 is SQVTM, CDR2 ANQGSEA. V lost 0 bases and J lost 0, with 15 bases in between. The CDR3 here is CSVEDPYPGGAKNIQYF. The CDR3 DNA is TGCAGCGTTGAAGACCCCTACCCTGGGGGAGCCAAAAACATTCAGTACTTC.

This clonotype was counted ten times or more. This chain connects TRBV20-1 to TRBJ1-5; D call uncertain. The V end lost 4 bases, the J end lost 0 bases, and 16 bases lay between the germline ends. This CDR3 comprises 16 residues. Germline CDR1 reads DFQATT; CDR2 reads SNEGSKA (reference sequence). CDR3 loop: CSAKAVWQDSNQPQHF. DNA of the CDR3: TGCAGTGCTAAGGCAGTTTGGCAGGATAGCAATCAGCCCCAGCATTTT.

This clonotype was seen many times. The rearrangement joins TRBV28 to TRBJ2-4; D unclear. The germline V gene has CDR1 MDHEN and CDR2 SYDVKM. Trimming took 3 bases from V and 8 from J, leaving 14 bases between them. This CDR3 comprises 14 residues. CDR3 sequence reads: CASSFGSNSDIQYF. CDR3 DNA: TGTGCCAGCAGTTTCGGCTCTAATAGTGACATTCAGTACTTC. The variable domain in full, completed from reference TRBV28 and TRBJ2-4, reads DVKVTQSSRYLVKRTGEKVFLECVQDMDHENMFWYRQDPGLGLRLIYFSYDVKMKEKGDIPEGYSVSREKKERFSLILESASTNQTSMYLCASSFGSNSDIQYFGAGTRLSVL.

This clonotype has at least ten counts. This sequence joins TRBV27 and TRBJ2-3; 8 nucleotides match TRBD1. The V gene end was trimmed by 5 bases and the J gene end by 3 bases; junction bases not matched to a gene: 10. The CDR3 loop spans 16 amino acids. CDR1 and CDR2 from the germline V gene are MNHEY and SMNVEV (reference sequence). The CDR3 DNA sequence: TGTGCCAGCAGTCCACTTCCCGGACAGGGAACAGATACGCAGTATTTT. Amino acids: CASSPLPGQGTDTQYF.

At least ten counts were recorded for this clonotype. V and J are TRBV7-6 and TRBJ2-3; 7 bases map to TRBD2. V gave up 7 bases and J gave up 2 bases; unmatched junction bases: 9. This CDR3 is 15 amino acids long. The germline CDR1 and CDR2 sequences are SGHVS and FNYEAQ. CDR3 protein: CASTRAGTSTDTQYF. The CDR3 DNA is TGTGCCAGCACCAGAGCGGGGACCTCCACAGATACGCAGTATTTT.

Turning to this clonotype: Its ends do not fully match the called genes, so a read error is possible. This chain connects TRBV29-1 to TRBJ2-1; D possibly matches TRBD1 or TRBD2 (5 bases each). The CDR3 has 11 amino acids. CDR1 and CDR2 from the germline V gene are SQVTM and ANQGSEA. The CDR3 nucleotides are TGCAGCGTAGAAGTTGGGACCGGGCAGTTCTTC. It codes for CSVEVGTGQFF.

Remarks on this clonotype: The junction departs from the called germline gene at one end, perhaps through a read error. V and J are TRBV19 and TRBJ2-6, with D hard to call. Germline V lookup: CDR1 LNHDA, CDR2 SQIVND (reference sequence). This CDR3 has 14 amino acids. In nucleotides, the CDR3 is TGTGCCAGTAGAGGTTCGGCTGGGCCCAACGTCCTGACTTTC. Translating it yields CASRGSAGPNVLTF. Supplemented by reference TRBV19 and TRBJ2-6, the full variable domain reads DGGITQSPKYLFRKEGQNVTLSCEQNLNHDAMYWYRQDPGQGLRLIYYSQIVNDFQKGDIAEGYSVSREKKESFPLTVTSAQKNPTAFYLCASRGSAGPNVLTFGAGSRLTVL.

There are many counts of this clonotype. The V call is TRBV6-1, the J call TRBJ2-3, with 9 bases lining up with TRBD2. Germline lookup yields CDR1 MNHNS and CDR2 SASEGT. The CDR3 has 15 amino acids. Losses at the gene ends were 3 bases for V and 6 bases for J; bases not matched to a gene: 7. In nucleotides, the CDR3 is TGTGCCAGCAGTGACCCGGGACTAGCAACGGATACGCAGTATTTT. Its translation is CASSDPGLATDTQYF.

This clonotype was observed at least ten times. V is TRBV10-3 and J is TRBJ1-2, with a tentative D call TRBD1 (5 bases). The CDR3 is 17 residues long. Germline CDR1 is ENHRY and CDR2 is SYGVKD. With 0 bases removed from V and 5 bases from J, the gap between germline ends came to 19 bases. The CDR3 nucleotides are TGTGCCATCAGTGAGTCCCTGGGAGGGGCAGGGTCTTATGGCTACACCTTC. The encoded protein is CAISESLGGAGSYGYTF.

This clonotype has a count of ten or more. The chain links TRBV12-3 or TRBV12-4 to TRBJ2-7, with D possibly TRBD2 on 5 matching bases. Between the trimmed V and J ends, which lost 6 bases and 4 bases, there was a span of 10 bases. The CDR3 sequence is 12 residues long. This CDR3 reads CASRRRGYEQYF. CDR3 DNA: TGTGCCAGCAGACGACGGGGTTACGAGCAGTACTTC.

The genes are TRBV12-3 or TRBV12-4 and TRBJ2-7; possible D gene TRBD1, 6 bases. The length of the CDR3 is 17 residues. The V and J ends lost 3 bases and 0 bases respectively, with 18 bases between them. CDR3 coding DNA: TGTGCCAGCAGTTTTGGGCAGGGGCCCATAGCCTCCTACGAGCAGTACTTC. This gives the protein CASSFGQGPIASYEQYF.

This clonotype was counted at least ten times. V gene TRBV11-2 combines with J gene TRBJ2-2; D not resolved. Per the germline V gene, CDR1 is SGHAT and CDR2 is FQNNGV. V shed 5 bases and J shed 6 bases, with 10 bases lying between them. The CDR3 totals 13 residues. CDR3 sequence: CASSPQWPGELFF. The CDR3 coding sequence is TGTGCCAGCAGCCCCCAGTGGCCCGGGGAGCTGTTTTTT.

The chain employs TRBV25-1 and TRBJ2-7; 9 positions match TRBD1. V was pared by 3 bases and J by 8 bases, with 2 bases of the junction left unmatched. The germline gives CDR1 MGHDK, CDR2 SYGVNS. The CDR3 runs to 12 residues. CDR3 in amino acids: CASSEDRGQQYF. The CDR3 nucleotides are TGTGCCAGCAGTGAGGACAGGGGACAGCAGTACTTC.

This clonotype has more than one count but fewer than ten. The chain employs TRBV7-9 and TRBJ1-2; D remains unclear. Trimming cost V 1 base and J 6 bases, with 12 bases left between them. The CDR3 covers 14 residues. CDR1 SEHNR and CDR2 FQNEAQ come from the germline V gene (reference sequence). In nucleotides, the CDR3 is TGTGCCAGCAGCTTAGAACCGAACGGACATGGCTACACCTTC. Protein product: CASSLEPNGHGYTF.

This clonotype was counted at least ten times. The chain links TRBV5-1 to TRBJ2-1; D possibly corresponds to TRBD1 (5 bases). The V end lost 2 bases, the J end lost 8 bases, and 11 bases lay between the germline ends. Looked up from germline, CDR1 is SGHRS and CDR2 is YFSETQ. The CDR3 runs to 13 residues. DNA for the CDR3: TGCGCCAGCAGCTTCGCAGGGAAGGATGAGCAGTTCTTC. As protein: CASSFAGKDEQFF.

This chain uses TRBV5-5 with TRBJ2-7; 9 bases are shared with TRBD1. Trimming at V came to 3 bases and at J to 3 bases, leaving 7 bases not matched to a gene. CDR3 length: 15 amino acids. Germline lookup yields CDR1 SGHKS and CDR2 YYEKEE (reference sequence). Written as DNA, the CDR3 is TGTGCCAGCAGCTCCGCCCGACAGGGGGGCTACGAGCAGTACTTC. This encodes CASSSARQGGYEQYF.

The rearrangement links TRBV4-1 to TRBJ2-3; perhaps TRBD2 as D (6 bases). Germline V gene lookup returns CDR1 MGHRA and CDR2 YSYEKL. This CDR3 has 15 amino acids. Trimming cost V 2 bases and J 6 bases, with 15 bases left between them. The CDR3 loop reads CASSQPGTSKDTQYF. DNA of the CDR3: TGCGCCAGCAGCCAACCCGGGACTTCTAAGGATACGCAGTATTTT.

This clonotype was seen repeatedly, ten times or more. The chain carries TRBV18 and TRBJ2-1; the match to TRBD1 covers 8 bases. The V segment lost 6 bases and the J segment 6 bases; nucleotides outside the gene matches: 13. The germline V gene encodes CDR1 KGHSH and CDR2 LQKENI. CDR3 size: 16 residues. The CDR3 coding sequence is TGTGCCAGCTCCCCCCTTCCGGGACAGGCGCCCAATGAGCAGTTCTTC. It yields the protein CASSPLPGQAPNEQFF.